One and the same sample provided the 26 T cell receptor beta chains below, sequenced in a study of blood T cell repertoires in COVID-19. Some clones are missing from TCRdb's copy, which holds only in-frame ones; the method was immunoSEQ multiplex PCR. This repertoire shows approximately 190,000 clones, 75% to 90% found once; its top ten account for around 6.5%. The specimen was peripheral blood. The receptors shown here come from a woman in her 40s with acute or convalescent COVID-19.

V usage is TRBV7-8 and J usage is TRBJ1-2; 7 nucleotides line up with TRBD1. Germline V lookup: CDR1 SGHVS, CDR2 FQNEAQ. With 0 bases clipped from V and 7 bases from J, the junction kept 2 bases outside the gene matches. This CDR3 has 13 residues. In DNA form, the CDR3 reads TGTGCCAGCAGCTTAGCGACAGGGTTTGGCTACACCTTC. This sequence encodes CASSLATGFGYTF.

The chain carries TRBV7-2 and TRBJ1-6, with a possible D match to TRBD1 (5 bases). Germline CDR1 reads SGHTA; CDR2 reads FQGNSA. The CDR3 contains 14 residues. Trimming took off 11 bases at V and 1 base at J, with 12 bases between the two ends. As DNA, the CDR3 is TGTGCCGCGGGGGGGGTTTCCTATAATTCACCCCTCCACTTT. It translates to CAAGGVSYNSPLHF.

This chain joins TRBV6-1 and TRBJ2-1; D gene ambiguous. The V gene's germline CDR1 is MNHNS and CDR2 SASEGT. CDR3 length equals 14 residues. V was trimmed by 0 bases and J by 7 bases, leaving 10 bases between them. The CDR3 is CASSEAPRVNEQFF. The CDR3 nucleotides are TGTGCCAGCAGTGAAGCGCCAAGAGTGAATGAGCAGTTCTTC.

The J gene is TRBJ1-5, the V gene TRBV3-1 (or the pseudogene TRBV3-2), with TRBD1 matching 8 bases. Germline assignment: CDR1 LGHDT and CDR2 YNNKEL (reference sequence). J lost 9 bases, V lost 1 base, and 5 bases had no gene match. The CDR3 is made up of 14 amino acids. The CDR3 DNA sequence: TGTGCCAGCAGCCAAGGGACAGGGTTTACGCCCCAGCATTTT. Translating gives CASSQGTGFTPQHF.

The rearrangement links TRBV20-1 to TRBJ2-3, with 12 bases fitting TRBD2. The J segment lost 3 bases and the V segment lost 3 bases, leaving 4 bases of the junction unmatched. The germline CDR1 and CDR2 sequences are DFQATT and SNEGSKA (reference sequence). This CDR3 has 15 residues. CDR3 coding DNA: TGCAGTGCTAGTCCTAGCGGGGGGGCTACAGATACGCAGTATTTT. Its translation is CSASPSGGATDTQYF.

The rearrangement joins TRBV7-2 to TRBJ1-1, with no clear D. V lost 2 bases and J lost 9, with 16 bases in between. CDR1 and CDR2 from the germline V gene are SGHTA and FQGNSA. The CDR3 loop spans 14 amino acids. CDR3 loop: CASSLLGSGQKAFF. The DNA for the CDR3 is TGTGCCAGCAGCTTACTCGGTTCTGGGCAGAAAGCTTTCTTT.

Comment on this clone: This CDR3 is also generated by other DNA sequences in the sample. The chain has TRBV3-1 (or the pseudogene TRBV3-2) and TRBJ1-1, with D hard to call. CDR1 and CDR2 (germline): LGHDT, YNNKEL (reference sequence). V was clipped by 2 bases and J by 4 bases, with 8 bases between them. The CDR3 length is 13 residues. The CDR3 reads CASSQRGGTEAFF. DNA of the CDR3: TGTGCCAGCAGCCAACGGGGAGGCACTGAAGCTTTCTTT.

The rearrangement uses TRBV15 and TRBJ1-5; no clear D. CDR3 size: 15 residues. Germline assignment: CDR1 LNHNV and CDR2 YYDKDF (reference sequence). Trimming left V 0 bases short and J 0 bases short, with 6 bases between. CDR3 residues: CATSRDQDSNQPQHF. CDR3 sequence (DNA): TGTGCCACCAGCAGAGATCAGGATAGCAATCAGCCCCAGCATTTT. The whole variable domain, remainder taken from reference TRBV15 and TRBJ1-5, is DAMVIQNPRYQVTQFGKPVTLSCSQTLNHNVMYWYQQKSSQAPKLLFHYYDKDFNNEADTPDNFQSRRPNTSFCFLDIRSPGLGDTAMYLCATSRDQDSNQPQHFGDGTRLSIL.

V is TRBV3-1 (or the pseudogene TRBV3-2) and J is TRBJ1-1; 8 positions match TRBD1. Germline V gene sequence: CDR1 LGHDT, CDR2 YNNKEL (reference sequence). The CDR3 extends over 14 amino acids. With V trimmed by 8 bases and J by 4 bases, 9 bases remained unmatched. Here the CDR3 reads CASGSTGDGTEAFF. The CDR3 DNA reads as TGTGCCAGCGGATCGACAGGGGACGGCACTGAAGCTTTCTTT.

This chain links TRBV5-1 with TRBJ2-3, with TRBD2 matching over 7 bases. The CDR3 sequence is 16 residues long. V lost 0 bases and J lost 1; bases outside the gene matches: 5. Germline V gene sequence: CDR1 SGHRS, CDR2 YFSETQ. This chain's CDR3 is CASSLVFGGGTDTQYF. CDR3 DNA: TGCGCCAGCAGCTTGGTTTTTGGGGGGGGCACAGATACGCAGTATTTT. Drawing the rest from reference TRBV5-1 and TRBJ2-3, the complete variable domain is KAGVTQTPRYLIKTRGQQVTLSCSPISGHRSVSWYQQTPGQGLQFLFEYFSETQRNKGNFPGRFSGRQFSNSRSEMNVSTLELGDSALYLCASSLVFGGGTDTQYFGPGTRLTVL.

This clone was recorded once. The rearrangement links TRBV5-5 to TRBJ1-5; perhaps TRBD1 as D (6 bases). The V gene lost 6 bases and the J gene lost 1 base, with 17 bases spanning the gap. The CDR3 length is 16 residues. Germline V gene sequence: CDR1 SGHKS, CDR2 YYEKEE (reference sequence). For the CDR3, the DNA is TGTGCCAGCACGCCAACCGACAGGATCAGCAATCAGCCCCAGCATTTT. This translates into CASTPTDRISNQPQHF.

The table lists this clone with a few counts. The chain carries TRBV6-2 or TRBV6-3 and TRBJ2-1; TRBD1 matches at 9 bases. The CDR3 totals 16 residues. Trimming took 6 bases from V and 8 from J; bases not matched to a gene: 14. CDR1 is MNHEY and CDR2 is SVGEGT in the germline V gene. In DNA form, the CDR3 reads TGTGCCAGCAGCCCTCCTCCCGGGACAGGGAACGATGAGCAGTTCTTC. Translating gives CASSPPPGTGNDEQFF.

The CDR3 DNA reads TGCGCCAGCAGCCCTTTAGGATTGGGACACCAGTACCAAGAGACCCAGTACTTC. This sequence encodes CASSPLGLGHQYQETQYF. The chain couples TRBV4-1 to TRBJ2-5; D possibly corresponds to TRBD1 (6 bases). In germline, CDR1 is MGHRA, CDR2 YSYEKL. With 4 bases removed from V and 0 bases from J, the gap between germline ends came to 21 bases. The CDR3 is made up of 18 amino acids.

The rearrangement links TRBV6-5 to TRBJ2-7; 9 bases fit TRBD1. Germline loops: CDR1 MNHEY, CDR2 SVGAGI. CDR3 length: 14 amino acids. J was trimmed by 5 bases and V by 8 bases; bases with no gene match: 10. The CDR3 loop reads CASGLLGTGNEQYF. CDR3 bases: TGTGCCAGCGGACTCTTAGGGACAGGGAACGAGCAGTACTTC.

This chain uses TRBV5-1 with TRBJ2-4; the match to TRBD1 covers 9 bases. The junction had 1 base not matched to a gene; V was cut back by 3 bases and J by 6 bases. The germline gives CDR1 SGHRS, CDR2 YFSETQ. The CDR3 runs 13 residues. CDR3 sequence: CASSSGQGNIQYF. The CDR3 nucleotides are TGCGCCAGCAGCTCGGGACAGGGAAACATTCAGTACTTC.

This chain joins TRBV15 and TRBJ2-3, with TRBD2 matching over 7 bases. V lost 8 bases and J lost 6; bases outside the gene matches: 11. The CDR3 has 14 amino acids. Germline-derived CDR1 and CDR2 are LNHNV and YYDKDF (reference sequence). CDR3 nucleotides: TGTGCCACCCTATTAAGCGGGATAGGGGATACGCAGTATTTT. Translating gives CATLLSGIGDTQYF.

This sequence joins TRBV6-5 and TRBJ2-7; TRBD1 is a possible D gene (5 bases). The CDR3 loop spans 15 amino acids. Trimming stripped 0 bases from V and 1 base from J, with 10 bases between. CDR1 and CDR2 from the germline V gene are MNHEY and SVGAGI. CDR3: CASSYSSRVSYEQYF. CDR3 in DNA: TGTGCCAGCAGTTACTCTTCCAGGGTTTCCTACGAGCAGTACTTC.

This clone was recorded many times. This rearrangement joins TRBV7-3 to TRBJ2-7; perhaps TRBD2 as D (5 bases). V dropped 3 bases and J dropped 2 bases, with 8 bases sitting between them. This CDR3 is 13 amino acids long. The V gene's germline CDR1 is SGHTA and CDR2 FQGTGA. The CDR3 sequence is CASSFGKAYEQYF. The CDR3 nucleotides are TGTGCCAGCAGCTTCGGGAAAGCCTACGAGCAGTACTTC.

This clone was found once. The gene calls are TRBV19 and TRBJ2-7; 7 nucleotides agree with TRBD1. This CDR3 contains 13 residues. The V gene's germline CDR1 is LNHDA and CDR2 SQIVND (reference sequence). V lost 8 bases, J lost 2 bases, and 6 bases stayed unmatched. CDR3 sequence reads: CASFGGQTYEQYF. CDR3 bases: TGTGCCAGTTTTGGGGGACAGACCTACGAGCAGTACTTC.

The chain links TRBV24-1 to TRBJ2-4, with unresolved D. This CDR3 region has 14 residues. Germline V lookup: CDR1 KGHDR, CDR2 SFDVKD. V was cut by 3 bases and J by 0 bases, with 5 bases left in between. In DNA form, the CDR3 reads TGTGCCACCAGTGATAAACTAGCCAAAAACATTCAGTACTTC. Its protein is CATSDKLAKNIQYF.

This clone occurred once. The chain joins TRBV11-2 to TRBJ1-4; tentative D call: TRBD1 (5 bases). CDR3 length: 14 residues. Germline V CDR1 and CDR2: SGHAT, FQNNGV. The ends were cut back, 2 bases at V and 10 bases at J, with 14 bases in the middle. In DNA, the CDR3 is TGTGCCAGCAGCTTACCGTCAGGGTCGGGAAAACTGTTTTTT. Its translation: CASSLPSGSGKLFF. Full variable domain (missing parts from reference TRBV11-2 and TRBJ1-4): EAGVAQSPRYKIIEKRQSVAFWCNPISGHATLYWYQQILGQGPKLLIQFQNNGVVDDSQLPKDRFSAERLKGVDSTLKIQPAKLEDSAVYLCASSLPSGSGKLFFGSGTQLSVL.

V and J are TRBV6-1 and TRBJ1-6; D gene unclear. With 1 base removed from V and 0 bases from J, the gap between germline ends came to 7 bases. The CDR3 loop spans 16 amino acids. Germline V CDR1 and CDR2: MNHNS, SASEGT. CDR3 amino acids: CASSEGSDSYNSPLHF. The CDR3 coding sequence is TGTGCCAGCAGTGAAGGCAGCGACTCCTATAATTCACCCCTCCACTTT.

The chain recombines TRBV6-5 with TRBJ1-2, with D hard to call. Trimming shortened V by 3 bases and J by 4 bases, and 9 bases separated the two germline ends. The CDR3 length is 13 residues. CDR1 is MNHEY, CDR2 SVGAGI, per germline. CDR3 sequence (DNA): TGTGCCAGCAGTTATTCCGGGGTCTATGGCTACACCTTC. Translation gives CASSYSGVYGYTF.

The chain has TRBV27 and TRBJ1-4; TRBD1 might be the D (5 bases). Germline CDR1 and CDR2: MNHEY and SMNVEV (reference sequence). The CDR3 spans 15 residues. Deletions cut 6 bases from V and 0 bases from J, with 11 bases between. CDR3 bases: TGTGCCAGCAGCAGGGTATTTGCAACTAATGAAAAACTGTTTTTT. Encoded protein: CASSRVFATNEKLFF.

The chain is built from TRBV21-1 and TRBJ1-3. TRBV21-1 is shown as a pseudogene. The CDR3 spans 13 residues. The CDR3 DNA reads TGTGCCGGTACATGGAGCTCTGGAAACACCATATATTTT. It encodes CAGTWSSGNTIYF.

The chain is built from TRBV30 and TRBJ1-2; a possible D gene is TRBD1 (5 bases). V lost 4 bases and J lost 6, with 9 bases in between. From germline, CDR1 is GTSNPN and CDR2 SVGIG (reference sequence). The CDR3 runs to 11 residues. The CDR3 DNA reads as TGTGCCTGGACCTTAGGGGATGGCTACACCTTC. It codes for CAWTLGDGYTF.